Presented here are 2 T cell receptor beta chains from one specimen sequenced in a study of radiation and T cells in renal cell carcinoma. Using immunoSEQ multiplex PCR, the repertoire was profiled, and TCRdb retains in-frame clones only, with some absent. Of around 100,000 clones in the sample, approximately 80% were seen once. Noted time point: blood 4 weeks post-SBRT, at nephrectomy. Specified treatment: 15 Gy SBRT to primary tumor, nephrectomy 4 weeks later. The material sequenced was blood, taken from a patient whose treatment included radiotherapy and nephrectomy. Receptor source: a man in his 60s with renal cell carcinoma.

At least ten counts were recorded for this clone. V is TRBV4-3 and J is TRBJ1-2; D uncertain. Trimming shortened V by 6 bases and J by 3 bases, and 8 bases separated the two germline ends. The germline CDR1 and CDR2 sequences are LGHNA and YSLEER. CDR3 length equals 12 residues. Written as DNA, the CDR3 is TGCGCCAGCAGTCACGGGGACTATGGCTACACCTTC. As protein: CASSHGDYGYTF.

The V gene is TRBV5-5, the J gene TRBJ2-3; 7 bases align to TRBD1. CDR1 and CDR2 (germline): SGHKS, YYEKEE (reference sequence). CDR3 length: 15 residues. The J segment lost 0 bases and the V segment lost 4 bases, leaving 5 bases of the junction unmatched. The CDR3 bases are TGTGCCAGCAGCCCCACAGGGGCTAGCACAGATACGCAGTATTTT. It yields the protein CASSPTGASTDTQYF.